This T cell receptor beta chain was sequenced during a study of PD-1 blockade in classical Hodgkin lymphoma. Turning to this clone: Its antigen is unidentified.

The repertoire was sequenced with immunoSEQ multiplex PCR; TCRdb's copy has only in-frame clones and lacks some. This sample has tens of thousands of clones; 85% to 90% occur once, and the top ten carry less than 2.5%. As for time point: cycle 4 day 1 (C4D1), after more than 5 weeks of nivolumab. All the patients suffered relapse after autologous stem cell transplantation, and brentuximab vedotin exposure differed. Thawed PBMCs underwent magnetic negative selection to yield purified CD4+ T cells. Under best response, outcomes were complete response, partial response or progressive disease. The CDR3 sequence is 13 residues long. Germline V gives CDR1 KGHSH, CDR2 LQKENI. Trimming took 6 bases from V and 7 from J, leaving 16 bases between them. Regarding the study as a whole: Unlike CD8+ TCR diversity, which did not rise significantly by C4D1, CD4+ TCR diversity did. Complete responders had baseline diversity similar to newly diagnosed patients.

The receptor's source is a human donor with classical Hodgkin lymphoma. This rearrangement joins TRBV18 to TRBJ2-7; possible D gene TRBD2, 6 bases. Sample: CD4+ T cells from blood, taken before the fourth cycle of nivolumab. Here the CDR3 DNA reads TGTGCCAGCTCCCCCCAGGACGCGGGGGAGCAGTACTTC. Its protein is CASSPQDAGEQYF.